This TCR beta chain was captured in a study of OX40 agonist ivuxolimab in advanced cancers. With respect to the entire study: Ivuxolimab was a fully human IgG2 agonistic monoclonal antibody targeting the costimulatory receptor OX40 (CD134). Intravenous ivuxolimab was administered to patients every 2 weeks at six dose levels: 0.01, 0.1, 0.3, 1.5, 3 and 10 mg/kg. Among the approximately 50 dose-escalation patients, some 20 had hepatocellular carcinoma, roughly 15 melanoma, 9 renal cell carcinoma and 9 head and neck cancer. A male proportion of around 80% and a mean age of roughly 55 years, ranging from about 20 to 79, were recorded for the dose-escalation cohort. Prior anti-PD-1, anti-PD-L1 or anti-CTLA-4 therapy was permitted, and approximately 42% of dose-escalation patients had received checkpoint inhibitors. Partial responses were achieved by three dose-escalation patients, of whom one had hepatocellular carcinoma and two had cutaneous melanoma. Peripheral TCRbeta sequencing aimed to test whether ivuxolimab altered TCR sequence diversity and caused clonal T-cell expansion. The paper describes the monotherapy dose-escalation part (N of about 52 patients) of the phase I trial of ivuxolimab. What the study reported, not specific to this receptor: The antigen specificity of the peripheral T cells that underwent clonal expansion was not determined. At doses of 0.1 to 3.0 mg/kg, clonal expansion of both CD4+ and CD8+ T cells in blood was seen between baseline and week 6. Low levels of normalized T-cell clonal expansion were also shown by some nonresponding patients. After ivuxolimab, expanded clones were on average more numerous among CD8+ T cells than among CD4+ T cells. In the 0.1-3.0 mg/kg groups, partial responders had among the lowest normalized peripheral clonal expansion, particularly in CD8+ T cells.

Genomic DNA was extracted from sorted cells for sequencing of the TCRbeta CDR3 region. TCRbeta CDR3 regions were sequenced using the immunoSEQ Assay. Here the immuneACCESS table is served through TCRdb, limited to in-frame sequences with V and J called. Missing clones are a known gap in these copies; in checked studies unresolved V genes cover under half, and the rest lacks a known reason. The sample yields roughly 17,000 clones; more than 65% were counted once. Together, the top ten hold around 20% of the sample. From a lookup of the germline V gene, CDR1 and CDR2 are SNHLY and FYNNEI. Trimming costs V 7 bases and J 1 base, and their ends lie 14 bases apart. Spanning cysteine to phenylalanine, the CDR3 consists of 15 amino acids. Only the CDR3 portion is preserved as DNA: 45 bases, with reading frame beginning at the first base. This clone was counted once. Its specific antigen is unknown. Base quality data are lacking; no much larger clone is found one base away.

Patients with autoimmune disease history or receiving systemic immunosuppression were excluded from the trial. Peripheral blood for TCR sequencing was collected from all dose cohorts at baseline, on cycle 4 day 1, and on cycle 7 day 1. Samples came from an open-label, multicenter, first-in-human phase I dose-escalation trial of ivuxolimab. Adults with locally advanced or metastatic head and neck squamous cell, hepatocellular, melanoma or renal cell carcinoma were enrolled in the trial. Before TCR sequencing, CD4+ T cells and CD8+ T cells were sorted from peripheral blood as separate populations. The chain employs TRBV2 and TRBJ1-5, with a weak D call of TRBD1 (5 bases match). The starting material was CD4+ or CD8+ T cells sorted from blood, obtained in a trial of the OX40 agonist ivuxolimab. The sequence was obtained from an adult with an advanced solid tumor such as melanoma, head and neck, liver or kidney cancer. The CDR3: CASKWGSGSNQPQHF. The base sequence is TGTGCCAGCAAATGGGGGTCTGGGAGCAATCAGCCCCAGCATTTT.